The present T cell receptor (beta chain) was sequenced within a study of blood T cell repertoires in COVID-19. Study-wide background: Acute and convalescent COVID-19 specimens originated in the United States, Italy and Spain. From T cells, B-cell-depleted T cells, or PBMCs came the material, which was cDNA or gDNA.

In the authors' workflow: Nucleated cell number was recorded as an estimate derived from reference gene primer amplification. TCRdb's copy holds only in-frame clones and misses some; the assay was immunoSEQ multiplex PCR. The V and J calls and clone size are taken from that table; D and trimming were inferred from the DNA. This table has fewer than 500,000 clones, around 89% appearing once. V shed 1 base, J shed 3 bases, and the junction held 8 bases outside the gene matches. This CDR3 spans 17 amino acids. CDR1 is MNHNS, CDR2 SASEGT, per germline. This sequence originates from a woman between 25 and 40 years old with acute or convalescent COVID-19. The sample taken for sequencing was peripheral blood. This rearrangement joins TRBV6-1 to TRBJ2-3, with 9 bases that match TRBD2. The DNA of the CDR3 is TGTGCCAGCAGTGAAGGTGCGGGGGGGCCGAGGACAGATACGCAGTATTTT. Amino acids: CASSEGAGGPRTDTQYF.